What follows is one T cell receptor (beta chain) and its context. Its cognate antigen is unknown. The sample belongs to a study of blood T cells in healthy people across ages. In terms of origin and age, donors were healthy Caucasian individuals from Russia aged roughly 6 to 95. Study conclusions and caveats: Roughly linearly, TCR beta diversity per million T cells fell as age increased.

A J-beta primer mix and a sample-barcoded 5' primer were used in a second PCR of roughly 6 to 11 cycles. TCRdb re-analysed the 5' RACE reads in MiXCR, keeping a single row per CDR3 protein. Here the sample spans roughly 800,000 distinct CDR3 sequences, about three fifths being singletons. CDR3 length: 14 amino acids. Germline V gives CDR1 SNHLY, CDR2 FYNNEI. Between the trimmed V and J ends, which lost 1 base and 4 bases, there was a span of 10 bases. The TCR was taken from a young man in good health. Source material: blood. J is TRBJ1-1 and V is TRBV2; a possible D gene is TRBD1 (5 bases). In nucleotides, the CDR3 is TGTGCCAGCAGTGAAGAGGGGTCGGGCACTGAAGCTTTCTTT. Its translation: CASSEEGSGTEAFF. Based on the CDR3 plus reference TRBV2 and TRBJ1-1, the full variable domain is EPEVTQTPSHQVTQMGQEVILRCVPISNHLYFYWYRQILGQKVEFLVSFYNNEISEKSEIFDDQFSVERPDGSNFTLKIRSTKLEDSAMYFCASSEEGSGTEAFFGQGTRLTVV.